This T cell receptor (beta chain) was profiled in a study of T cell responses to AZD1222 COVID-19 vaccine. Findings and limits, study-wide: Spike was spanned by vaccine-associated CD4 TCRs, with dominance at 160-218 and 743-854.

CDR1 and CDR2 from the germline V gene are SSHAT and FNYEAQ (reference sequence). This CDR3 spans 13 amino acids. Trimming pared 5 bases from V and 3 bases from J, leaving 8 bases between. Turning to this clone: Its antigen is as yet unknown.

TCRdb's table, derived via immunoSEQ multiplex PCR, lists solely in-frame clones and lacks some. The sample has fewer than 250,000 clones, around 92% seen once. The J gene is TRBJ1-3, the V gene TRBV7-7; TRBD1 is a possible D gene (5 bases). The TCR comes from an adult in good health. The specimen was peripheral blood, collected on day 0 of AZD1222 vaccination. In DNA form, the CDR3 reads TGTGCCAGCAGCGGGGGGTTTGGAAACACCATATATTTT. It is translated as CASSGGFGNTIYF.